The 30 T cell receptor beta chains reported below all come from one sample, sequenced in a study of blood T cell repertoires in COVID-19. Sequencing used immunoSEQ multiplex PCR; TCRdb keeps in-frame clones, though not all of them. The sample yields approximately 190,000 clones, under 85% seen once. Material: peripheral blood. Receptor source: a woman in her forties with acute or convalescent COVID-19.

The chain couples TRBV19 to TRBJ1-1, with D possibly TRBD1 on 6 matching bases. This CDR3 is built from 14 residues. V lost 6 bases and J 2 bases, leaving 13 bases between the germline ends. Per the germline V gene, CDR1 is LNHDA and CDR2 is SQIVND (reference sequence). The CDR3: CASRLRGPNTEAFF. The CDR3 region has the DNA TGTGCCAGTAGGCTCAGGGGACCAAACACTGAAGCTTTCTTT.

This sequence joins TRBV20-1 and TRBJ2-7; 9 bases fit TRBD2. After removal of 3 bases from V and 9 bases from J, the junction contained 3 bases not matched to a gene. CDR1 is DFQATT and CDR2 is SNEGSKA in the germline V gene (reference sequence). The CDR3 runs to 11 residues. The CDR3: CSASTAGGQYF. As DNA, the CDR3 is TGCAGTGCTAGCACAGCGGGGGGGCAGTACTTC.

The chain combines TRBV4-2 with TRBJ1-1, with TRBD1 matching over 7 bases. Trimming took 3 bases from V and 0 from J; bases not matched to a gene: 4. CDR3 length: 15 residues. Germline V lookup: CDR1 LGHNA, CDR2 YNFKEQ. The DNA for the CDR3 is TGTGCCAGCAGCCAGACAGGGCCCATGAACACTGAAGCTTTCTTT. Translation: CASSQTGPMNTEAFF.

V gene TRBV12-3 or TRBV12-4 combines with J gene TRBJ1-1; D ambiguous. Trimming left V 7 bases short and J 11 bases short, with 14 bases between. The CDR3 length is 11 residues. The CDR3 nucleotides read TGTGCCAGCACCCCGACAAGTGGCGCTTTCTTT. Protein: CASTPTSGAFF.

This clone was counted between two and nine times. The DNA of the CDR3 is TGCGCCAGCAGCGTATCCCCGGGACAGGGGGCTTACGAGCAGTACTTC. This codes for CASSVSPGQGAYEQYF. The rearrangement uses TRBV5-1 and TRBJ2-7; 12 nucleotides agree with TRBD1. Germline CDR1 SGHRS, CDR2 YFSETQ. CDR3 length equals 16 residues. With V trimmed by 4 bases and J by 4 bases, 9 bases remained unmatched.

V and J are TRBV10-1 and TRBJ2-7; possible D gene TRBD2, 5 bases. V lost 3 bases and J 4 bases, leaving 10 bases between the germline ends. The CDR3 contains 13 residues. Germline loops: CDR1 WNHNN, CDR2 SYGVQD (reference sequence). As DNA, the CDR3 is TGCGCCAGCAGTGAAAGTGGGAGATACGAGCAGTACTTC. Residues: CASSESGRYEQYF.

The rearrangement uses TRBV9 and TRBJ1-2; a possible D gene is TRBD1 (6 bases). Germline lookup yields CDR1 SGDLS and CDR2 YYNGEE. V lost 7 bases, J lost 5 bases, and 18 bases lay in between. The length of the CDR3 is 14 residues. This CDR3 reads CASLARAGEYGYTF. The CDR3 DNA follows: TGTGCCAGCCTCGCCAGGGCAGGGGAGTATGGCTACACCTTC.

This clone was seen once. The rearrangement uses TRBV18 and TRBJ1-3; D call uncertain. V lost 2 bases and J 4 bases, leaving 12 bases between the germline ends. This CDR3 region has 15 residues. The germline CDR1 and CDR2 sequences are KGHSH and LQKENI. CDR3: CASSPMEVRGNTIYF. The CDR3 DNA is TGTGCCAGCTCACCAATGGAGGTTCGGGGAAACACCATATATTTT.

The chain joins TRBV6-5 to TRBJ2-1, with unresolved D. V gave up 2 bases and J gave up 0 bases, with 11 bases separating them. The V gene's germline CDR1 is MNHEY and CDR2 SVGAGI. CDR3 length equals 16 residues. CDR3: CASSYTSPGSYNEQFF. The CDR3 coding sequence is TGTGCCAGCAGTTACACCTCTCCGGGCTCCTACAATGAGCAGTTCTTC.

This rearrangement joins TRBV12-3 or TRBV12-4 to TRBJ1-5; no clear D. The V gene lost 5 bases and the J gene lost 0 bases, with 5 bases spanning the gap. The CDR3 covers 13 residues. CDR3 region: CASSILSNQPQHF. In DNA form, the CDR3 reads TGTGCCAGCAGTATTCTTAGCAATCAGCCCCAGCATTTT.

The CDR3: CASSPGGHYEQYF. CDR3 bases: TGTGCCAGCAGCCCGGGAGGACACTACGAGCAGTACTTC. The rearrangement links TRBV5-4 to TRBJ2-7, with 7 bases fitting TRBD2. The CDR3 runs to 13 residues. The junction had 4 bases not matched to a gene; V was cut back by 4 bases and J by 3 bases. CDR1 SGHNT and CDR2 YYREEE come from the germline V gene (reference sequence).

In regard to this clone: In the same sample, other DNA sequences code for this CDR3. The V call is TRBV12-3 or TRBV12-4, the J call TRBJ2-7; no firm D call. There are 13 residues in the CDR3. V was pared by 3 bases and J by 4 bases, with 10 bases between. CDR3 sequence: CASSFSGKYEQYF. The CDR3 DNA is TGTGCCAGCAGTTTTTCAGGAAAATACGAGCAGTACTTC.

The chain joins TRBV11-2 to TRBJ1-3; perhaps TRBD1 as D (6 bases). The germline CDR1 and CDR2 sequences are SGHAT and FQNNGV. This CDR3 comprises 15 residues. V was cut by 3 bases and J by 9 bases, with 18 bases left in between. CDR3 nucleotides: TGTGCCAGCAGCTTGGGGGCCGGGCCGTGGGGCACCATATATTTT. Residues: CASSLGAGPWGTIYF.

This chain connects TRBV28 to TRBJ2-1; D possibly corresponds to TRBD2 (6 bases). CDR3 size: 17 residues. Trimming took 4 bases from V and 3 from J, leaving 19 bases between them. Germline values: CDR1 MDHEN, CDR2 SYDVKM. In nucleotides, the CDR3 is TGTGCCAGCAGTTCGCCCAGGGAGGCGGTCAGCTACAATGAGCAGTTCTTC. This codes for CASSSPREAVSYNEQFF.

The rearrangement links TRBV5-5 to TRBJ1-6, with 7 positions matching TRBD1. Trimming at V came to 0 bases and at J to 10 bases, leaving 4 bases not matched to a gene. The germline V gene has CDR1 SGHKS and CDR2 YYEKEE (reference sequence). The CDR3 totals 14 residues. CDR3 region: CASSLGTGGSPLHF. The CDR3 DNA follows: TGTGCCAGCAGCTTGGGGACAGGCGGGTCACCCCTCCACTTT. The full variable domain, rest sourced from reference TRBV5-5 and TRBJ1-6, is DAGVTQSPTHLIKTRGQQVTLRCSPISGHKSVSWYQQVLGQGPQFIFQYYEKEERGRGNFPDRFSARQFPNYSSELNVNALLLGDSALYLCASSLGTGGSPLHFGNGTRLTVT.

The genes are TRBV5-1 and TRBJ2-5; 9 bases are shared with TRBD2. This CDR3 has 15 amino acids. Trimming took 3 bases from V and 5 from J; bases not matched to a gene: 8. Germline CDR1 reads SGHRS; CDR2 reads YFSETQ. The CDR3 nucleotides read TGCGCCAGCAGCTGGACTAGCGACAGGCAGGAGACCCAGTACTTC. As protein: CASSWTSDRQETQYF.

The rearrangement joins TRBV3-1 (or the pseudogene TRBV3-2) to TRBJ2-1, with 7 bases that match TRBD1. The germline gives CDR1 LGHDT, CDR2 YNNKEL (reference sequence). This CDR3 is 18 amino acids long. Trimming at V came to 3 bases and at J to 5 bases, leaving 16 bases not matched to a gene. For the CDR3, the DNA is TGTGCCAGCAGCCATAGGGGGTCCTTTTGGGACAGACACAATGAGCAGTTCTTC. Amino acids: CASSHRGSFWDRHNEQFF.

V gene TRBV19 combines with J gene TRBJ1-4; possible D gene TRBD1, 5 bases. The CDR3 has 18 residues. Trimming took off 0 bases at V and 0 bases at J, with 14 bases between the two ends. Per germline, CDR1 LNHDA and CDR2 SQIVND (reference sequence). CDR3 amino acids: CASSIESLEGATNEKLFF. The CDR3, as DNA: TGTGCCAGTAGTATAGAGTCGCTTGAAGGGGCAACTAATGAAAAACTGTTTTTT.

The V and J genes are TRBV6-5 and TRBJ1-2, with TRBD1 matching over 9 bases. The CDR3 runs 16 residues. The V and J ends lost 1 base and 4 bases, in that order; junction bases with no gene match: 7. Germline lookup yields CDR1 MNHEY and CDR2 SVGAGI. The CDR3 DNA reads as TGTGCCAGCAGTTACTTAAGCGGGACAGGGACCTATGGCTACACCTTC. It codes for CASSYLSGTGTYGYTF.

The CDR3: CASSPVPGQGWTQYF. The CDR3 coding sequence is TGTGCCAGCTCACCCGTCCCGGGACAGGGCTGGACCCAGTACTTC. The J gene is TRBJ2-5, the V gene TRBV18; 9 nucleotides line up with TRBD1. This CDR3 is 15 amino acids long. V lost 3 bases to trimming and J lost 7 bases; unmatched junction nucleotides: 9. CDR1 and CDR2 (germline): KGHSH, LQKENI.

The rearrangement uses TRBV7-8 and TRBJ1-2; D uncertain. V lost 3 bases, J lost 1 base, and 6 bases lay in between. Germline CDR1 and CDR2: SGHVS and FQNEAQ. CDR3 length: 13 amino acids. The CDR3 is CASSFPDNYGYTF. The CDR3 DNA sequence: TGTGCCAGCAGCTTCCCAGATAACTATGGCTACACCTTC. Filled out from reference TRBV7-8 and TRBJ1-2, the complete variable domain reads GAGVSQSPRYKVAKRGQDVALRCDPISGHVSLFWYQQALGQGPEFLTYFQNEAQLDKSGLPSDRFFAERPEGSVSTLKIQRTQQEDSAVYLCASSFPDNYGYTFGSGTRLTVV.

V and J are TRBV30 and TRBJ2-1; D is perhaps TRBD1 (5 bases). The CDR3 consists of 14 residues. CDR1 and CDR2 from the germline V gene are GTSNPN and SVGIG (reference sequence). Trimming took 3 bases from V and 7 from J, leaving 16 bases between them. The CDR3 DNA reads as TGTGCCTGGAGCTCAGGGTCCCCTCGGAATGAGCAGTTCTTC. The encoded protein is CAWSSGSPRNEQFF.

This clone was detected a few times. The chain has TRBV6-6 and TRBJ2-1, with 9 bases lining up with TRBD2. The ends lost 7 bases at V and 2 bases at J; junction bases unmatched: 6. Germline assignment: CDR1 MNHNY and CDR2 SVGAGI (reference sequence). CDR3 length: 15 residues. The CDR3, as DNA: TGTGCCAGCAACTTCGGGACTAGCCCCTACAATGAGCAGTTCTTC. Protein sequence: CASNFGTSPYNEQFF.

V gene TRBV5-1 combines with J gene TRBJ1-6; 9 bases are a match to TRBD1. The J segment lost 10 bases and the V segment lost 4 bases, leaving 6 bases of the junction unmatched. Germline V CDR1 and CDR2: SGHRS, YFSETQ. The CDR3 extends over 14 amino acids. The CDR3 region has the DNA TGCGCCAGCAGCGGGGGACAGGGTGGCTCACCCCTCCACTTT. It yields the protein CASSGGQGGSPLHF.

This chain uses TRBV5-1 with TRBJ2-3; 14 positions agree with TRBD2. Germline CDR1 reads SGHRS; CDR2 reads YFSETQ. The length of the CDR3 is 18 residues. V shed 0 bases, J shed 4 bases, and the junction held 7 bases outside the gene matches. CDR3 nucleotide sequence: TGCGCCAGCAGCTTGGGGGCTGGACTAGCGGGAGGACCAGATACGCAGTATTTT. This sequence encodes CASSLGAGLAGGPDTQYF.

This chain links TRBV4-1 with TRBJ1-5, with TRBD1 matching 7 bases. The V segment lost 1 base and the J segment 4 bases; nucleotides outside the gene matches: 10. The CDR3 spans 17 residues. CDR1 and CDR2 from the germline V gene are MGHRA and YSYEKL. Here the CDR3 DNA reads TGCGCCAGCAGCCAAGTACCGCCGGCAGGGGGTAATCAGCCCCAGCATTTT. Translating gives CASSQVPPAGGNQPQHF.

This sequence joins TRBV6-5 and TRBJ1-2; the D gene is possibly TRBD1 (6 bases). Germline loops: CDR1 MNHEY, CDR2 SVGAGI. This CDR3 spans 13 amino acids. V was shortened by 6 bases and J by 6 bases, with 14 bases between the two germline ends. CDR3 in amino acids: CASSLTGSHGYTF. CDR3 coding DNA: TGTGCCAGCAGCCTAACAGGGAGCCATGGCTACACCTTC.

This clone was detected once. The rearrangement joins TRBV6-5 to TRBJ2-7; TRBD2 matches 13 bases. CDR3 length equals 13 residues. V gave up 6 bases and J gave up 4 bases; unmatched junction bases: 0. Germline values: CDR1 MNHEY, CDR2 SVGAGI. The CDR3 nucleotides read TGTGCCAGCAGGACTAGCGGGAGGTACGAGCAGTACTTC. Encoded protein: CASRTSGRYEQYF.

The chain joins TRBV6-1 to TRBJ2-7, with TRBD2 matching 7 bases. The CDR3 totals 15 residues. The ends lost 3 bases at V and 0 bases at J; junction bases unmatched: 5. Germline V gene sequence: CDR1 MNHNS, CDR2 SASEGT. The CDR3 reads CASSDASGASYEQYF. CDR3 DNA: TGTGCCAGCAGTGACGCGAGCGGGGCCTCCTACGAGCAGTACTTC.

CDR3 sequence: CASSAVREETEAFF. CDR3 DNA: TGTGCCAGCAGCGCGGTCAGGGAAGAGACTGAAGCTTTCTTT. The gene calls are TRBV11-2 and TRBJ1-1; a weak D match, TRBD1 (5 bases). The CDR3 totals 14 residues. V was shortened by 5 bases and J by 5 bases, with 15 bases between the two germline ends. Germline loops: CDR1 SGHAT, CDR2 FQNNGV.